The clone carrying this TCR beta chain was counted many times. Antigen unknown. Germline-derived CDR1 and CDR2 are SGHRS and YFSETQ. The CDR3 contains 14 residues. Between the trimmed V and J ends, which lost 4 bases and 3 bases, there was a span of 14 bases. Using its own MiXCR run on the RT-PCR reads, TCRdb lists one record per CDR3 protein. Among hundreds of thousands of distinct CDR3 sequences listed, around 16% were seen once. This sample stems from a study of response to subunit inactivated influenza vaccine. Study-wide points: Each seasonal influenza vaccination recruits few new T cells, the authors suggested.

The V gene is TRBV5-1, the J gene TRBJ2-7; either TRBD1 or TRBD2 may fit D (5 bases each). Here the sequenced sample was PBMCs from blood, taken less than 13 days after vaccination. The sequence was obtained from a man over 45 who received an inactivated influenza vaccine. The CDR3 DNA reads TGCGCCAGCAGCGCCCGGGACGGCCTCTACGAGCAGTACTTC. Its translation is CASSARDGLYEQYF.